The text below deals with one T cell receptor beta chain. What it binds is unknown. PCR primers comprised 60 Vbeta and 13 Jbeta primers. The method was immunoSEQ multiplex PCR; TCRdb's version includes in-frame clones alone and lacks a portion of them. In the table there are about 200,000 clones, over 70% of which are singletons. The CDR3 runs 15 residues. Trimming took 3 bases from V and 1 from J, leaving 10 bases between them. The germline gives CDR1 MDHEN, CDR2 SYDVKM. This sample is drawn from a study of cytomegalovirus exposure and HLA in healthy donors. Study details: Earlier, some 170 million T cells were analyzed, and some 120 million unique TCR beta sequences were found among them. Regarding the study as a whole: Most TCR sequences proved rare, with some public TCRs found in many donors. V- and J-gene trimming in TCR beta was tied to a missense DCLRE1C variant by an analysis performed later. Among the CMV-associated chains, a few were confirmed in vitro as specific for CMV antigens.

This receptor was obtained from a man aged 35-49 years in good health and CMV-seropositive. Sequenced input: PBMCs. The chain carries TRBV28 and TRBJ1-5, with D unclear. In DNA form, the CDR3 reads TGTGCCAGCAGTTTCTCAGCGGGGAGCAATCAGCCCCAGCATTTT. Its protein product is CASSFSAGSNQPQHF.